This record covers a single T cell receptor beta chain. This specimen belongs to a study of PD-L1 blockade in urothelial cancer. Study-level background: Dosed intravenously at 1,200 mg every 3 weeks, atezolizumab was initiated by patients around 2014. Males with urothelial cancer arising in the bladder constituted about 90% of the roughly 30 patients.

V gave up 7 bases and J gave up 4 bases; unmatched junction bases: 7. CDR3 length: 14 residues. CDR1 SQVTM and CDR2 ANQGSEA come from the germline V gene. Specified time point: pretreatment peripheral blood. There were between 1 and 8 samples from each patient, taken pretreatment and on-treatment. Using immunoSEQ multiplex PCR, the repertoire was profiled, and TCRdb retains in-frame clones only, with some absent. Of tens of thousands of clones detected, roughly 84% appear once; the ten largest clones hold roughly 2%. The chain combines TRBV29-1 with TRBJ2-3; 11 bases match TRBD2. Sequencing was performed on PBMCs, taken around atezolizumab (anti-PD-L1) treatment. This TCR derives from a man aged 55 to 70 with urothelial cancer. The CDR3 sequence: CSAEGSGRADTQYF. The CDR3 coding sequence is TGCAGCGCAGAAGGTAGCGGGAGGGCAGATACGCAGTATTTT.